The 21 T cell receptor beta chains below were found in one sample sequenced in a study. A single record per CDR3 protein comes from TCRdb applying MiXCR to the 5' RACE reads. The table has 50,000 to 70,000 distinct CDR3 sequences, around 20% seen once. Tregs were sorted as CD4+CD25+CD127-/low cells. The sequenced material came from tumor-infiltrating Tregs sorted from the breast tumor. The origin of the receptors is a female donor with breast cancer.

This clonotype was picked up many times. This chain links TRBV7-9 with TRBJ2-4; 7 nucleotides match TRBD1. The junction had 7 bases not matched to a gene; V was cut back by 4 bases and J by 1 base. Germline loops: CDR1 SEHNR, CDR2 FQNEAQ (reference sequence). The CDR3 is 16 residues long. CDR3: CASSSRQGGAKNIQYF. CDR3 nucleotides: TGTGCCAGCAGCTCACGACAGGGTGGGGCCAAAAACATTCAGTACTTC.

The chain joins TRBV19 to TRBJ1-5, with no clear D. CDR1 is LNHDA, CDR2 SQIVND, per germline (reference sequence). The CDR3 totals 14 residues. Between the trimmed V and J ends, which lost 8 bases and 1 base, there was a span of 12 bases. CDR3: CASRLKVSNQPQHF. In nucleotides, the CDR3 is TGTGCCAGTCGCTTGAAGGTCAGCAATCAGCCCCAGCATTTT.

Remarks on this clonotype: Being one base from a much bigger clone, this may be a read error. This sequence joins TRBV29-1 and TRBJ2-7, with D unclear. The CDR3 is 13 amino acids. Germline assignment: CDR1 SQVTM and CDR2 ANQGSEA. CDR3 residues: CGVLDRYSYEQYF. In DNA form, the CDR3 reads TGCGGCGTCCTTGACCGATACTCCTACGAGCAGTACTTC.

This clonotype was picked up a small number of times. The CDR3 region is CASSRQERDEQYF. Written as DNA, the CDR3 is TGTGCCAGCAGTAGACAGGAGAGGGACGAGCAGTACTTC. The chain carries TRBV6-5 and TRBJ2-7; perhaps TRBD1 as D (6 bases). Trimming stripped 5 bases from V and 5 bases from J, with 13 bases between. Germline V gives CDR1 MNHEY, CDR2 SVGAGI. The CDR3 length is 13 residues.

This clonotype appeared a few times. The J gene is TRBJ2-1, the V gene TRBV10-2; no reliable D call. CDR3 size: 15 residues. CDR1 and CDR2 (germline): WSHSY, SAAADI. V dropped 5 bases and J dropped 0 bases, with 11 bases sitting between them. The DNA for the CDR3 is TGCGCCAGCAGTCTGGGCCCGAGCTCCTACAATGAGCAGTTCTTC. This translates into CASSLGPSSYNEQFF.

In this sample, this clonotype turned up many times. V is TRBV12-3 or TRBV12-4 and J is TRBJ2-5, with 10 nucleotides matching TRBD2. The V and J ends lost 2 bases and 7 bases, in that order; junction bases with no gene match: 7. The CDR3 loop spans 15 amino acids. For the CDR3, the DNA is TGTGCCAGCAGTTTAAGAGCGGGAGGGCCGGGGACCCAGTACTTC. Protein product: CASSLRAGGPGTQYF.

The CDR3 is CAGSPGEKLFF. The CDR3 coding sequence is TGCGCCGGGTCTCCTGGTGAAAAACTGTTTTTT. The gene calls are TRBV29-1 and TRBJ1-4; D is unclear. The CDR3 runs 11 residues. Germline V gene lookup returns CDR1 SQVTM and CDR2 ANQGSEA. Based on the CDR3 plus reference TRBV29-1 and TRBJ1-4, the full variable domain is SAVISQKPSRDICQRGTSLTIQCQVDSQVTMMFWYRQQPGQSLTLIATANQGSEATYESGFVIDKFPISRPNLTFSTLTVSNMSPEDSSIYLCAGSPGEKLFFGSGTQLSVL.

Ten or more counts support this clonotype. V and J are TRBV7-2 and TRBJ2-7, with D perhaps TRBD2 (6 bases). This CDR3 is 16 amino acids long. Germline assignment: CDR1 SGHTA and CDR2 FQGNSA. V was cut by 4 bases and J by 0 bases, with 16 bases left in between. CDR3 in amino acids: CASSYRDSRSSYEQYF. CDR3 nucleotide sequence: TGTGCCAGCAGCTATCGGGACTCCAGGAGCTCCTACGAGCAGTACTTC.

The chain combines TRBV5-1 with TRBJ1-2; TRBD1 agrees at 8 bases. The CDR3 spans 15 residues. The germline V gene encodes CDR1 SGHRS and CDR2 YFSETQ. The V segment lost 5 bases and the J segment 4 bases; nucleotides outside the gene matches: 10. The DNA of the CDR3 is TGCGCCAGCAGAATTGCGGACAGGGCGGTCTATGGCTACACCTTC. Amino acids: CASRIADRAVYGYTF.

Ten or more counts support this clonotype. The V and J genes are TRBV20-1 and TRBJ1-1; tentatively, D is TRBD1 (5 bases). The V end was cut by 2 bases, the J end by 3 bases, with 10 bases between. CDR3 size: 13 residues. Germline V gene sequence: CDR1 DFQATT, CDR2 SNEGSKA (reference sequence). CDR3 DNA sequence: TGCAGTGCTAGATCATTAGGGGACACTGAAGCTTTCTTT. Amino acids: CSARSLGDTEAFF.

This clonotype was seen more than once but under ten times. The V gene is TRBV7-8, the J gene TRBJ2-7; D gene ambiguous. Germline CDR1 SGHVS, CDR2 FQNEAQ. Trimming cost V 5 bases and J 2 bases, with 19 bases left between them. The CDR3 is 16 residues long. The CDR3 reads CASSPPVINGAYEQYF. CDR3 DNA: TGTGCCAGCAGCCCCCCTGTGATAAATGGGGCCTACGAGCAGTACTTC.

This clonotype has just a few counts. The CDR3 DNA reads TGTGCCAGCAGCCAAGATCTTCTGGATTCACCCCTCCACTTT. Translated: CASSQDLLDSPLHF. The V call is TRBV4-2, the J call TRBJ1-6; no clear D. Trimming removed 0 bases from V and 8 bases from J, with 8 bases in between. The CDR3 contains 14 residues. CDR1 is LGHNA and CDR2 is YNFKEQ in the germline V gene.

The rearrangement links TRBV7-8 to TRBJ2-7, with TRBD1 matching over 9 bases. The length of the CDR3 is 14 residues. Trimming removed 5 bases from V and 5 bases from J; junction bases left unmatched: 7. CDR1 and CDR2 from the germline V gene are SGHVS and FQNEAQ. CDR3 loop: CASSPYRGHNEQYF. CDR3 in DNA: TGTGCCAGCAGCCCATACAGGGGGCACAACGAGCAGTACTTC.

The V call is TRBV4-1, the J call TRBJ2-2, with no clear D. The CDR3 runs 16 residues. Trimming left V 4 bases short and J 0 bases short, with 12 bases between. The V gene's germline CDR1 is MGHRA and CDR2 YSYEKL. CDR3 sequence: CASSRQPDSNTGELFF. In DNA, the CDR3 is TGCGCCAGCAGCCGTCAGCCAGACTCGAACACCGGGGAGCTGTTTTTT.

This clonotype came up a few times. The V call is TRBV7-2, the J call TRBJ1-4; D is possibly TRBD1 (5 bases). The CDR3 contains 15 residues. Trimming stripped 6 bases from V and 0 bases from J, with 11 bases between. The germline V gene encodes CDR1 SGHTA and CDR2 FQGNSA. The CDR3 protein is CASRPGTTTNEKLFF. In DNA form, the CDR3 reads TGTGCCAGCAGACCCGGGACCACAACTAATGAAAAACTGTTTTTT.

This chain links TRBV4-1 with TRBJ1-6; D perhaps matches TRBD1 (6 bases). This CDR3 has 15 residues. Germline assignment: CDR1 MGHRA and CDR2 YSYEKL. V gave up 6 bases and J gave up 6 bases, with 15 bases separating them. The CDR3 coding sequence is TGCGCCAGCAGGGGCCCGGGGGGCGGTAATTCACCCCTCCACTTT. Translating gives CASRGPGGGNSPLHF.

The table lists this clonotype with a few counts. The chain joins TRBV7-3 to TRBJ2-1, with 7 nucleotides matching TRBD1. This CDR3 region has 16 residues. Germline V gives CDR1 SGHTA, CDR2 FQGTGA. The ends lost 5 bases at V and 6 bases at J; junction bases unmatched: 13. CDR3 DNA sequence: TGTGCCAGCAGCCGATACGGGACAGACGGATCCAATGAGCAGTTCTTC. Protein: CASSRYGTDGSNEQFF. Supplemented by reference TRBV7-3 and TRBJ2-1, the full variable domain reads GAGVSQTPSNKVTEKGKYVELRCDPISGHTALYWYRQSLGQGPEFLIYFQGTGAADDSGLPNDRFFAVRPEGSVSTLKIQRTERGDSAVYLCASSRYGTDGSNEQFFGPGTRLTVL.

This clonotype occurred a few times. This chain connects TRBV29-1 to TRBJ2-7, with 7 bases fitting TRBD2. Per the germline V gene, CDR1 is SQVTM and CDR2 is ANQGSEA. J was trimmed by 2 bases and V by 3 bases; bases with no gene match: 4. The CDR3 is 13 residues long. In DNA, the CDR3 is TGCAGCGTTGAGGGGGGGGAGACCTACGAGCAGTACTTC. It specifies CSVEGGETYEQYF.

A few counts support this clonotype. The chain carries TRBV3-1 and TRBJ1-2; D uncertain. This CDR3 spans 15 amino acids. Germline CDR1 LGHDT, CDR2 YNNKEL (reference sequence). V was pared by 0 bases and J by 4 bases, with 12 bases between. CDR3 bases: TGTGCCAGCAGCCAAGATCTTAACAGAGCCTATGGCTACACCTTC. Translated, it gives CASSQDLNRAYGYTF.

CDR3 in amino acids: CASSQTGDFLKWVTDTQYF. The CDR3 nucleotides are TGTGCCAGCAGCCAAACAGGGGACTTCCTTAAGTGGGTCACAGATACGCAGTATTTT. This chain uses TRBV7-8 with TRBJ2-3, with D perhaps matching TRBD1 (7 bases). There are 19 residues in the CDR3. Trimming stripped 5 bases from V and 2 bases from J, with 26 bases between. Germline V gene data show CDR1 as SGHVS and CDR2 as FQNEAQ.

This clonotype has at least ten counts. The V and J genes are TRBV5-1 and TRBJ2-5; unclear D gene. CDR1 is SGHRS, CDR2 YFSETQ, per germline. V was pared by 4 bases and J by 3 bases, with 16 bases between. The length of the CDR3 is 15 residues. The CDR3 region is CASSIGPRKEETQYF. The CDR3 nucleotides are TGCGCCAGCAGCATCGGGCCCCGAAAAGAAGAGACCCAGTACTTC.